The T cell receptor beta chain under discussion was sequenced for a study of response to subunit inactivated influenza vaccine. Concerning this clonotype: Its antigen remains unidentified.

Whole-study results and caveats: That few new T cells are recruited by each seasonal influenza vaccination was the authors' suggestion.

The V and J ends lost 0 bases and 4 bases, in that order; junction bases with no gene match: 6. CDR3 length: 17 amino acids. Germline V gene data show CDR1 as LGHNA and CDR2 as YNFKEQ. TCRdb passed the RT-PCR reads through MiXCR, listing each CDR3 protein once. The data contain about 780,000 distinct CDR3 sequences, around 18% of them singletons. J is TRBJ2-5 and V is TRBV4-2; TRBD2 matches at 12 bases. This sequence originates from a man aged 50 to 60 who received an inactivated influenza vaccine. The sample was PBMCs from blood, taken roughly 5 days after vaccination. The CDR3 DNA is TGTGCCAGCAGCCAAGATTGGACTAGCGGGAACGGAGAGACCCAGTACTTC. This sequence encodes CASSQDWTSGNGETQYF.